One sample yielded the 7 T cell receptor beta chains listed below, sequenced in a study of Ad26.COV2.S vaccination and SARS-CoV-2 variants. The repertoire was sequenced with immunoSEQ multiplex PCR; TCRdb's copy has only in-frame clones and lacks some. Of hundreds of thousands of clones listed, about 87% are singletons. Treatment of the sample: roughly 19 received Ad26.COV2.S at low or high dose, single or two shots; several received placebo; per-sample allocation not given. On day 63 after the first injection, vaccine and placebo recipients gave samples. The source was peripheral blood, collected in a trial of Ad26.COV2.S vaccine versus placebo. Receptors were obtained from a person aged 18-65 years who received the Ad26.COV2.S COVID-19 vaccine or a placebo.

The genes are TRBV5-1 and TRBJ1-1; tentatively, D is TRBD1 (5 bases). Germline V gene data show CDR1 as SGHRS and CDR2 as YFSETQ. The V end lost 1 base, the J end lost 6 bases, and 13 bases lay between the germline ends. The length of the CDR3 is 14 residues. As DNA, the CDR3 is TGCGCCAGCAGCTTGCGCGGGGGAAACCCTGAAGCTTTCTTT. This codes for CASSLRGGNPEAFF. Combining the CDR3 with reference TRBV5-1 and TRBJ1-1 gives the whole variable domain KAGVTQTPRYLIKTRGQQVTLSCSPISGHRSVSWYQQTPGQGLQFLFEYFSETQRNKGNFPGRFSGRQFSNSRSEMNVSTLELGDSALYLCASSLRGGNPEAFFGQGTRLTVV.

The genes are TRBV6-5 and TRBJ2-7, with 7 bases that match TRBD1. Germline V gene data show CDR1 as MNHEY and CDR2 as SVGAGI. This CDR3 is 12 amino acids long. The V gene end was trimmed by 4 bases and the J gene end by 4 bases; junction bases not matched to a gene: 1. In DNA form, the CDR3 reads TGTGCCAGCAGTTCGACAGGGTACGAGCAGTACTTC. Protein sequence: CASSSTGYEQYF.

The genes are TRBV4-3 and TRBJ1-1; 8 bases fit TRBD1. This CDR3 has 15 amino acids. Unmatched junction bases numbered 1, after V lost 1 base and J lost 0 bases. CDR1 and CDR2 from the germline V gene are LGHNA and YSLEER. The CDR3 region has the DNA TGCGCCAGCAGCCAAGGGACAGGGTTGAACACTGAAGCTTTCTTT. Amino acid sequence: CASSQGTGLNTEAFF.

J is TRBJ1-1 and V is TRBV18, with a tentative D call TRBD1 (5 bases). The CDR3 totals 12 residues. V was shortened by 6 bases and J by 7 bases, with 12 bases between the two germline ends. CDR1 KGHSH and CDR2 LQKENI come from the germline V gene. CDR3 region: CASSPGAGEAFF. The CDR3 DNA reads as TGTGCCAGCTCCCCCGGGGCCGGTGAAGCTTTCTTT.

CDR3 protein: CSASDRGTWDSPLHF. The CDR3 DNA reads TGCAGTGCTAGTGACAGGGGTACATGGGATTCACCCCTCCACTTT. This chain connects TRBV20-1 to TRBJ1-6, with 8 bases matching TRBD1. Trimming at V came to 3 bases and at J to 8 bases, leaving 9 bases not matched to a gene. The CDR3 totals 15 residues. CDR1 is DFQATT, CDR2 SNEGSKA, per germline (reference sequence).

The V call is TRBV30, the J call TRBJ2-1, with 9 positions matching TRBD2. The CDR3 loop spans 18 amino acids. Germline trimming cut 3 bases from V and 8 bases from J; bases unmatched to any gene: 20. Germline V gene data show CDR1 as GTSNPN and CDR2 as SVGIG (reference sequence). In DNA form, the CDR3 reads TGTGCCTGGAGCGGCTTGGGAAGCGGGAGGCGCCTGGACGATGAGCAGTTCTTC. Translated, it gives CAWSGLGSGRRLDDEQFF.

V and J are TRBV27 and TRBJ1-1; possibly TRBD1 for D (6 bases). The CDR3 runs 18 residues. The V end was cut by 7 bases, the J end by 5 bases, with 29 bases between. The germline V gene encodes CDR1 MNHEY and CDR2 SMNVEV (reference sequence). CDR3 sequence reads: CASTHVLVQGRRKTEAFF. CDR3 sequence (DNA): TGTGCCAGCACTCATGTATTGGTGCAGGGGAGGCGGAAAACTGAAGCTTTCTTT.